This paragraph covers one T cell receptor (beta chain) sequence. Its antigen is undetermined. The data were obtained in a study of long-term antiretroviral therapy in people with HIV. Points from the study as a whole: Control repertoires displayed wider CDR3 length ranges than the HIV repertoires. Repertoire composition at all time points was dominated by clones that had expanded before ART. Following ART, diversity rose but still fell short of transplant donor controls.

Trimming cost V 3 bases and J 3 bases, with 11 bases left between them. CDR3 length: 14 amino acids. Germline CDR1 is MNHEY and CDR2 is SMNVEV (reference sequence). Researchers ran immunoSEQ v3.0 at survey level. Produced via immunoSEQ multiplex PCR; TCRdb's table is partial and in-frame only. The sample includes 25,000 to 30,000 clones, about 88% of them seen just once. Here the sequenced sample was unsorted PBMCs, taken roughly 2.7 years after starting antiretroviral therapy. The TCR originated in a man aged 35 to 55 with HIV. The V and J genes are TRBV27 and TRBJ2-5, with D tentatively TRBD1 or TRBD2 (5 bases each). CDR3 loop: CASSFNGAKETQYF. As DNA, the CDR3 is TGTGCCAGCAGTTTCAACGGGGCCAAAGAGACCCAGTACTTC.